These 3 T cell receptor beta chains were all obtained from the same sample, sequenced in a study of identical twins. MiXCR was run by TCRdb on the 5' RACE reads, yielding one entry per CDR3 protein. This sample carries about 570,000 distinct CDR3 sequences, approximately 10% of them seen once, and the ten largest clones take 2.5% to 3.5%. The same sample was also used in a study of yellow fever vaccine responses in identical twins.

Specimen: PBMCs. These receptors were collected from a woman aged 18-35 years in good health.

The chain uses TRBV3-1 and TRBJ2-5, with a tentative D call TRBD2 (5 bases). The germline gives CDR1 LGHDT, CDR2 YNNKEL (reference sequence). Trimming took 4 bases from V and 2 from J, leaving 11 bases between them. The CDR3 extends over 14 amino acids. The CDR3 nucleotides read TGTGCCAGCAGCCTCTCACTAGGGCAAGAGACCCAGTACTTC. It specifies CASSLSLGQETQYF.

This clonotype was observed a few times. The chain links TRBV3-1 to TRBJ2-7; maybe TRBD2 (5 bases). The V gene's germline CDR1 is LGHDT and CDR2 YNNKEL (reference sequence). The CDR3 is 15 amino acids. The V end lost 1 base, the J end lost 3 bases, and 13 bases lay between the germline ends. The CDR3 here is CASSQGGLAFYEQYF. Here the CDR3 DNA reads TGTGCCAGCAGCCAAGGCGGGCTAGCTTTCTACGAGCAGTACTTC.

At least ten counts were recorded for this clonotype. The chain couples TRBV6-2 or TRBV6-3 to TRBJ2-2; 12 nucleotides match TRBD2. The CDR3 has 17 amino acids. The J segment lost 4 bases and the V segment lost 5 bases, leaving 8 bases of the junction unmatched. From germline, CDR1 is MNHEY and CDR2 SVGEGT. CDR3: CASSDLAGGLGTGELFF. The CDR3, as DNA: TGTGCCAGCAGTGACCTAGCGGGAGGGCTCGGCACCGGGGAGCTGTTTTTT.